Below are 22 T cell receptor beta chains sequenced from a single sample in a study of cytomegalovirus exposure and HLA in healthy donors. Repertoires were generated with immunoSEQ multiplex PCR, while TCRdb's copy carries only in-frame clones and drops some. The table has 80,000 to 100,000 clones, around 90% seen once. The specimen was PBMCs. These receptors were collected from a young man in good health and CMV-seronegative.

The chain has TRBV18 and TRBJ1-1; D is possibly TRBD1 (5 bases). The CDR3 is 14 amino acids. The V gene's germline CDR1 is KGHSH and CDR2 LQKENI. The germline V and J ends were trimmed by 3 bases and 3 bases, with 11 bases remaining between them. The CDR3 is CASSPSDSYTEAFF. The CDR3 DNA follows: TGTGCCAGCTCACCTTCAGACAGCTACACTGAAGCTTTCTTT.

The CDR3 DNA reads TGTGCCAGCCCGGGGTCCGGTAGGCTCCCACCCTCGGACTTAACCTACAATGAGCAGTTCTTC. Residues: CASPGSGRLPPSDLTYNEQFF. The chain links TRBV7-6 to TRBJ2-1; maybe TRBD2 (5 bases). Germline values: CDR1 SGHVS, CDR2 FNYEAQ. The CDR3 runs 21 residues. The V gene lost 8 bases and the J gene lost 2 bases, with 34 bases spanning the gap.

This chain connects TRBV2 to TRBJ1-2; 7 positions agree with TRBD1. The germline CDR1 and CDR2 sequences are SNHLY and FYNNEI. V trimming: 0 bases; J trimming: 8 bases; junction bases outside the gene matches: 6. The CDR3 spans 14 residues. CDR3 DNA: TGTGCCAGCAGTGAAGCGCACTCAGGGGGGGGCTACACCTTC. It encodes CASSEAHSGGGYTF.

This clone was detected only once. The J gene is TRBJ2-3, the V gene TRBV19; 8 bases line up with TRBD2. This CDR3 comprises 14 residues. Per germline, CDR1 LNHDA and CDR2 SQIVND (reference sequence). The V and J ends lost 1 base and 4 bases, in that order; junction bases with no gene match: 1. CDR3 coding DNA: TGTGCCAGTAGTATAGCGGGAGGGCCAGATACGCAGTATTTT. Encoded protein: CASSIAGGPDTQYF.

This rearrangement joins TRBV28 to TRBJ1-4, with 10 bases lining up with TRBD1. Looked up from germline, CDR1 is MDHEN and CDR2 is SYDVKM. The V and J ends lost 5 bases and 2 bases, in that order; junction bases with no gene match: 8. This CDR3 is 17 amino acids long. CDR3 amino acids: CASSEPTGGFTNEKLFF. CDR3 coding DNA: TGTGCCAGCAGTGAGCCGACAGGGGGCTTTACTAATGAAAAACTGTTTTTT. The full variable domain, its missing parts supplied by reference TRBV28 and TRBJ1-4, is DVKVTQSSRYLVKRTGEKVFLECVQDMDHENMFWYRQDPGLGLRLIYFSYDVKMKEKGDIPEGYSVSREKKERFSLILESASTNQTSMYLCASSEPTGGFTNEKLFFGSGTQLSVL.

The rearrangement joins TRBV11-3 to TRBJ2-2; perhaps TRBD2 as D (5 bases). This CDR3 is built from 16 residues. CDR1 is SGHNT, CDR2 YENEEA, per germline. V was cut by 1 base and J by 0 bases, with 9 bases left in between. The CDR3 bases are TGTGCCAGCAGCTTAGGGCCGGGAACGAACACCGGGGAGCTGTTTTTT. Amino acids: CASSLGPGTNTGELFF.

By frequency in the sample, this clone is medium-sized. The gene calls are TRBV30 and TRBJ2-1; 7 positions match TRBD2. Germline V CDR1 and CDR2: GTSNPN, SVGIG (reference sequence). V was clipped by 2 bases and J by 3 bases; unmatched bases: 4. This CDR3 is built from 14 residues. Written as DNA, the CDR3 is TGTGCCTGGAGTACAGGACTAGACTACAATGAGCAGTTCTTC. Translating gives CAWSTGLDYNEQFF.

The chain is built from TRBV5-6 and TRBJ2-7, with TRBD1 matching over 11 bases. Germline CDR1 SGHDT, CDR2 YYEEEE. The CDR3 runs 17 residues. J was trimmed by 3 bases and V by 3 bases; bases with no gene match: 11. This CDR3 is CASSWDGGTGGIYEQYF. CDR3 in DNA: TGTGCCAGCAGCTGGGATGGGGGGACAGGGGGTATCTACGAGCAGTACTTC. Full variable domain (outside the CDR3, taken from reference TRBV5-6 and TRBJ2-7): DAGVTQSPTHLIKTRGQQVTLRCSPKSGHDTVSWYQQALGQGPQFIFQYYEEEERQRGNFPDRFSGHQFPNYSSELNVNALLLGDSALYLCASSWDGGTGGIYEQYFGPGTRLTVT.

CDR3 protein: CASSYGHGDTQYF. CDR3 sequence (DNA): TGTGCCAGCAGTTACGGCCACGGGGATACGCAGTATTTT. J is TRBJ2-3 and V is TRBV6-5; D is unresolved. Per the germline V gene, CDR1 is MNHEY and CDR2 is SVGAGI. V lost 2 bases and J 6 bases, leaving 9 bases between the germline ends. This CDR3 is built from 13 residues.

This chain links TRBV14 with TRBJ1-2; 8 positions agree with TRBD1. This CDR3 spans 15 amino acids. V was clipped by 4 bases and J by 8 bases; unmatched bases: 12. CDR1 is SGHDN and CDR2 is FVKESK in the germline V gene. CDR3 in DNA: TGTGCCAGCAGCCTTTCCGGGACAGGCAACAGGGGCTACACCTTC. Translation: CASSLSGTGNRGYTF.

J is TRBJ1-1 and V is TRBV18; possible D gene TRBD1, 6 bases. Trimming shortened V by 6 bases and J by 5 bases, and 16 bases separated the two germline ends. This CDR3 region has 14 residues. Germline values: CDR1 KGHSH, CDR2 LQKENI. DNA of the CDR3: TGTGCCAGCTCTAAGAAACAGGGAGAGACTGAAGCTTTCTTT. This sequence encodes CASSKKQGETEAFF. The full variable domain, with the rest looked up from reference TRBV18 and TRBJ1-1, is NAGVMQNPRHLVRRRGQEARLRCSPMKGHSHVYWYRQLPEEGLKFMVYLQKENIIDESGMPKERFSAEFPKEGPSILRIQQVVRGDSAAYFCASSKKQGETEAFFGQGTRLTVV.

This chain links TRBV28 with TRBJ1-1; D unclear. CDR3 length equals 14 residues. The V gene's germline CDR1 is MDHEN and CDR2 SYDVKM. Trimming took 4 bases from V and 0 from J, leaving 9 bases between them. CDR3 DNA sequence: TGTGCCAGCAGTTCATTGGGAGTGAACACTGAAGCTTTCTTT. Amino acid sequence: CASSSLGVNTEAFF.

This rearrangement joins TRBV27 to TRBJ1-2, with D perhaps TRBD1 (5 bases). V gave up 7 bases and J gave up 7 bases, with 19 bases separating them. CDR1 MNHEY and CDR2 SMNVEV come from the germline V gene (reference sequence). This CDR3 comprises 14 residues. The CDR3 spells CASNPGGVEGGYTF. The CDR3 coding sequence is TGTGCCAGCAACCCCGGGGGGGTGGAAGGTGGCTACACCTTC.

This clone is a singleton in its sample. The V gene is TRBV28, the J gene TRBJ2-1; a possible D gene is TRBD1 (6 bases). Trimming removed 6 bases at V and 1 base at J, with 10 bases between. The germline V gene encodes CDR1 MDHEN and CDR2 SYDVKM. This CDR3 spans 14 amino acids. CDR3 nucleotides: TGTGCCAGCAGATGGGGGCTGTCCTACAATGAGCAGTTCTTC. Its translation is CASRWGLSYNEQFF.

The V gene is TRBV10-3, the J gene TRBJ2-2; TRBD2 might be the D (6 bases). Trimming took off 7 bases at V and 7 bases at J, with 7 bases between the two ends. CDR3 length: 11 amino acids. Germline CDR1 reads ENHRY; CDR2 reads SYGVKD. CDR3 amino acids: CAIMGGGELFF. The CDR3 DNA reads as TGTGCCATCATGGGGGGCGGGGAGCTGTTTTTT.

This chain connects TRBV10-2 to TRBJ2-7; possible D gene TRBD1, 6 bases. The CDR3 runs 13 residues. Germline values: CDR1 WSHSY, CDR2 SAAADI. V lost 5 bases, J lost 3 bases, and 11 bases lay in between. CDR3 protein: CASSRGQSYEQYF. The DNA for the CDR3 is TGCGCCAGCAGTAGGGGACAAAGCTACGAGCAGTACTTC.

The chain links TRBV10-2 to TRBJ2-3; TRBD2 aligns across 9 bases. V lost 3 bases and J lost 4; bases outside the gene matches: 2. The CDR3 length is 14 residues. Germline V gene lookup returns CDR1 WSHSY and CDR2 SAAADI. CDR3 amino acids: CASSDSGRSDTQYF. Here the CDR3 DNA reads TGCGCCAGCAGTGATAGCGGGAGATCAGATACGCAGTATTTT.

This rearrangement joins TRBV7-9 to TRBJ1-6; D not resolved. CDR3 size: 17 residues. The germline V gene has CDR1 SEHNR and CDR2 FQNEAQ (reference sequence). Between the trimmed V and J ends, which lost 5 bases and 3 bases, there was a span of 17 bases. Written as DNA, the CDR3 is TGTGCCAGCAGCCCCCCCCGGTGGAGAAACTATAATTCACCCCTCCACTTT. Its translation: CASSPPRWRNYNSPLHF.

There are a few counts of this clone. The chain uses TRBV28 and TRBJ1-5; TRBD1 matches at 9 bases. There are 17 residues in the CDR3. Per the germline V gene, CDR1 is MDHEN and CDR2 is SYDVKM. J was trimmed by 7 bases and V by 6 bases; bases with no gene match: 16. The CDR3 protein is CASRLQPGQGSWQPQHF. In DNA, the CDR3 is TGTGCCAGCAGACTTCAACCGGGACAGGGATCTTGGCAGCCCCAGCATTTT.

This clone was picked up one time. The chain combines TRBV30 with TRBJ1-5, with D unclear. Germline CDR1 GTSNPN, CDR2 SVGIG (reference sequence). The CDR3 length is 13 residues. Deletions cut 2 bases from V and 9 bases from J, with 14 bases between. CDR3 residues: CAWSSGNIRPQHF. In DNA form, the CDR3 reads TGTGCCTGGAGTTCGGGGAACATCCGGCCCCAGCATTTT.

The rearrangement uses TRBV2 and TRBJ2-7; D is unresolved. Germline lookup yields CDR1 SNHLY and CDR2 FYNNEI. Trimming left V 2 bases short and J 0 bases short, with 5 bases between. This CDR3 is built from 13 residues. CDR3 nucleotide sequence: TGTGCCAGCAGTGAACGGAGCTCCTACGAGCAGTACTTC. Protein product: CASSERSSYEQYF. Full variable domain (rest looked up from reference TRBV2 and TRBJ2-7): EPEVTQTPSHQVTQMGQEVILRCVPISNHLYFYWYRQILGQKVEFLVSFYNNEISEKSEIFDDQFSVERPDGSNFTLKIRSTKLEDSAMYFCASSERSSYEQYFGPGTRLTVT.

This chain joins TRBV19 and TRBJ2-5; a weak D match, TRBD1 (6 bases). Germline assignment: CDR1 LNHDA and CDR2 SQIVND (reference sequence). The CDR3 consists of 17 residues. With 5 bases removed from V and 5 bases from J, the gap between germline ends came to 24 bases. CDR3 sequence reads: CASSPSFVSGVRETQYF. The CDR3 bases are TGTGCCAGTAGTCCCAGCTTCGTATCAGGGGTAAGGGAGACCCAGTACTTC.